This T cell receptor beta chain was identified in a study of blood T cell repertoires in COVID-19. The assay was immunoSEQ multiplex PCR, and TCRdb's table has in-frame clones only and misses some. The sample has approximately 350,000 clones; roughly 87% are singletons. CDR1 is MRHNA and CDR2 is SNTAGT in the germline V gene. The CDR3 has 12 residues. V lost 2 bases, J lost 5 bases, and 5 bases lay in between. The sequenced sample was PBMCs or T cells enriched from blood (not recorded which). The source is a woman under 40 who had recovered from COVID-19. The chain uses TRBV6-4 and TRBJ2-3; no reliable D call. The CDR3 spells CASSDRGDTQYF. In DNA form, the CDR3 reads TGTGCCAGCAGTGACAGAGGAGATACGCAGTATTTT.